Each of the 5 T cell receptor beta chains below was sequenced from the same sample in a study of T cell responses to AZD1222 COVID-19 vaccine. The data were produced by immunoSEQ multiplex PCR, yet TCRdb's version contains in-frame clones alone and is incomplete. Of about 100,000 clones detected, about 90% appear once; the ten largest clones hold roughly 10%. The starting material was peripheral blood, obtained 28 days after the second AZD1222 dose. The receptors shown here come from an adult who received the AZD1222 COVID-19 vaccine.

The chain carries TRBV3-1 (or the pseudogene TRBV3-2) and TRBJ1-1, with TRBD1 matching over 7 bases. The CDR3 contains 13 residues. Germline trimming cut 4 bases from V and 5 bases from J; bases unmatched to any gene: 4. The germline CDR1 and CDR2 sequences are LGHDT and YNNKEL (reference sequence). The CDR3 is CASSPRQGTEAFF. The CDR3 nucleotides are TGTGCCAGCAGCCCACGACAGGGTACTGAAGCTTTCTTT.

This clone was seen once. This rearrangement joins TRBV2 to TRBJ2-3; D tentatively fits TRBD1 or TRBD2 (5 bases each). Trimming pared 10 bases from V and 5 bases from J, leaving 22 bases between. Germline assignment: CDR1 SNHLY and CDR2 FYNNEI. The CDR3 length is 15 residues. In nucleotides, the CDR3 is TGTGCCACCCAGTTGGGAGTCCTGAGGGGAGATACGCAGTATTTT. It is translated as CATQLGVLRGDTQYF.

The rearrangement uses TRBV19 and TRBJ1-1; D possibly corresponds to TRBD1 (6 bases). This CDR3 region has 13 residues. Trimming took 6 bases from V and 0 from J, leaving 8 bases between them. The germline gives CDR1 LNHDA, CDR2 SQIVND (reference sequence). The CDR3 spells CASRRTVNTEAFF. Written as DNA, the CDR3 is TGTGCCAGTAGAAGGACAGTGAACACTGAAGCTTTCTTT.

The V gene is TRBV28, the J gene TRBJ1-4, with TRBD1 matching 7 bases. V dropped 3 bases and J dropped 2; count of bases not matched to a gene: 15. This CDR3 has 19 residues. Germline V gene sequence: CDR1 MDHEN, CDR2 SYDVKM. Here the CDR3 DNA reads TGTGCCAGCAGTTTGCCTCTACAAGGAACAGGGGTGACTAATGAAAAACTGTTTTTT. This translates into CASSLPLQGTGVTNEKLFF.

This chain uses TRBV5-1 with TRBJ1-1; D perhaps matches TRBD1 (6 bases). The V end was cut by 2 bases, the J end by 2 bases, with 13 bases between. The germline V gene has CDR1 SGHRS and CDR2 YFSETQ. This CDR3 has 15 amino acids. The CDR3 loop is CASSLLDSINTEAFF. The DNA for the CDR3 is TGCGCCAGCAGCTTACTGGACAGCATTAACACTGAAGCTTTCTTT.